Shown below are 18 T cell receptor beta chains from a single sample sequenced in a study of siplizumab effects on memory and regulatory T cells (dated by TCRdb to between 2019 and 2020). Libraries were made using the immunoSEQ multiplex PCR assay. TCRdb limited this immuneACCESS table to in-frame rearrangements with V and J called. A share of clones is missing; checked studies link under half to unresolved V genes, and the rest is unexplained. The sample includes around 82,000 clones, with 93% observed a single time. Of the sample, 5% falls within the top ten clones. The sample consisted of CD8+ T cells sorted from blood. The source is a human donor in good health.

V usage is TRBV7-6 and J usage is TRBJ2-5, with 7 nucleotides matching TRBD2. V was pared by 5 bases and J by 2 bases, with 8 bases of the junction left unmatched. Germline values: CDR1 SGHVS, CDR2 FNYEAQ. The CDR3 is 15 residues long. The CDR3 is CASSPQWGGQETQYF. Written as DNA, the CDR3 is TGTGCCAGCAGCCCGCAGTGGGGGGGTCAAGAGACCCAGTACTTC.

This chain links TRBV9 with TRBJ2-1; D is uncertain. With 0 bases removed from V and 0 bases from J, the gap between germline ends came to 10 bases. This CDR3 region has 16 residues. From germline, CDR1 is SGDLS and CDR2 YYNGEE. Here the CDR3 reads CASSVGASGSYNEQFF. DNA for the CDR3: TGTGCCAGCAGCGTAGGGGCCTCTGGCTCCTACAATGAGCAGTTCTTC.

This clone has a handful of counts. This rearrangement joins TRBV28 to TRBJ1-1, with D possibly TRBD1 on 6 matching bases. Germline V gene sequence: CDR1 MDHEN, CDR2 SYDVKM. Trimming took 10 bases from V and 0 from J, leaving 12 bases between them. CDR3 size: 13 residues. In DNA, the CDR3 is TGTGCCACAGGGGAAGCCATGAACACTGAAGCTTTCTTT. Protein: CATGEAMNTEAFF.

The chain combines TRBV11-2 with TRBJ2-2; TRBD2 might be the D (6 bases). CDR1 is SGHAT and CDR2 is FQNNGV in the germline V gene. This CDR3 is built from 16 residues. Trimming pared 4 bases from V and 6 bases from J, leaving 18 bases between. The CDR3 region is CASSWTGGGAPGELFF. The CDR3 nucleotides are TGTGCCAGCAGCTGGACGGGTGGCGGGGCCCCCGGGGAGCTGTTTTTT.

The rearrangement joins TRBV9 to TRBJ2-7, with TRBD1 matching over 9 bases. V trimming: 2 bases; J trimming: 1 base; junction bases outside the gene matches: 7. The CDR3 totals 16 residues. CDR1 SGDLS and CDR2 YYNGEE come from the germline V gene. Written as DNA, the CDR3 is TGTGCCAGCAGCGTTTTTCCCGGGACAGGGTCCTACGAGCAGTACTTC. This sequence encodes CASSVFPGTGSYEQYF.

This sequence joins TRBV7-6 and TRBJ2-1; 11 nucleotides line up with TRBD2. J gave up 0 bases and V 2 bases, and 9 bases lay outside the gene matches. The CDR3 totals 19 residues. Germline V gene lookup returns CDR1 SGHVS and CDR2 FNYEAQ. The CDR3 sequence: CASSLSLAGGRVSYNEQFF. The DNA for the CDR3 is TGTGCCAGCAGCTTAAGCCTAGCGGGGGGCCGGGTCTCCTACAATGAGCAGTTCTTC.

This clone was recorded once. The genes are TRBV6-5 and TRBJ2-7; TRBD2 might be the D (6 bases). Germline CDR1 reads MNHEY; CDR2 reads SVGAGI. This CDR3 has 13 residues. V lost 2 bases and J lost 3, with 8 bases in between. CDR3 loop: CASSYGGYYEQYF. DNA for the CDR3: TGTGCCAGCAGTTACGGGGGGTACTACGAGCAGTACTTC.

The chain is built from TRBV14 and TRBJ2-7, with D possibly being TRBD1 (5 bases). Germline assignment: CDR1 SGHDN and CDR2 FVKESK. V lost 3 bases and J 0 bases, leaving 12 bases between the germline ends. This CDR3 contains 15 residues. The CDR3 spells CASSHPKGYSYEQYF. The CDR3 nucleotides read TGTGCCAGCAGCCATCCCAAGGGGTACTCCTACGAGCAGTACTTC. Filled out from reference TRBV14 and TRBJ2-7, the complete variable domain reads EAGVTQFPSHSVIEKGQTVTLRCDPISGHDNLYWYRRVMGKEIKFLLHFVKESKQDESGMPNNRFLAERTGGTYSTLKVQPAELEDSGVYFCASSHPKGYSYEQYFGPGTRLTVT.

The rearrangement uses TRBV28 and TRBJ2-1; tentatively, D is TRBD1 (6 bases). The V gene's germline CDR1 is MDHEN and CDR2 SYDVKM. This CDR3 is built from 12 residues. With 5 bases removed from V and 8 bases from J, the gap between germline ends came to 10 bases. In nucleotides, the CDR3 is TGTGCCAGCAGTCGGCCAGGGGATGAGCAGTTCTTC. It codes for CASSRPGDEQFF.

V is TRBV11-2 and J is TRBJ2-3; D call uncertain. Trimming removed 0 bases from V and 2 bases from J, with 15 bases in between. The CDR3 is made up of 17 amino acids. Germline CDR1 reads SGHAT; CDR2 reads FQNNGV. As DNA, the CDR3 is TGTGCCAGCAGCTTAGAGCCCGACACCTTAGCCACAGATACGCAGTATTTT. Its translation is CASSLEPDTLATDTQYF.

The chain uses TRBV19 and TRBJ2-7; D possibly matches TRBD1 or TRBD2 (5 bases each). Germline CDR1 is LNHDA and CDR2 is SQIVND (reference sequence). V was shortened by 5 bases and J by 5 bases, with 10 bases between the two germline ends. The CDR3 consists of 12 residues. CDR3 region: CASSPGSHEQYF. CDR3 nucleotide sequence: TGTGCCAGTAGTCCAGGGAGCCACGAGCAGTACTTC.

The chain employs TRBV19 and TRBJ2-1, with D perhaps TRBD1 or TRBD2 (5 bases each). The ends were cut back, 3 bases at V and 7 bases at J, with 10 bases in the middle. There are 13 residues in the CDR3. The germline CDR1 and CDR2 sequences are LNHDA and SQIVND (reference sequence). This CDR3 reads CASSMGDVNEQFF. The CDR3 DNA follows: TGTGCCAGTAGTATGGGGGACGTAAATGAGCAGTTCTTC.

The chain couples TRBV21-1 to TRBJ2-5; the table gives TRBD2 as D, unverified against the DNA. TRBV21-1 is classified as a pseudogene. The CDR3 is 19 residues long. CDR3 protein: CASSKTSGLAGGNQETQYF. CDR3 coding DNA: TGTGCCAGCAGCAAAACCTCGGGACTAGCGGGGGGGAATCAAGAGACCCAGTACTTC.

This sequence joins TRBV13 and TRBJ2-7, with 8 bases matching TRBD1. Germline V CDR1 and CDR2: PRHDT, FYEKMQ (reference sequence). The CDR3 has 14 amino acids. The V gene end was trimmed by 5 bases and the J gene end by 6 bases; junction bases not matched to a gene: 9. CDR3 bases: TGTGCCAGCAGCGCCCAAGGACAGGGTTTCGAGCAGTACTTC. Translating it yields CASSAQGQGFEQYF.

The chain carries TRBV9 and TRBJ1-2; TRBD1 matches at 9 bases. J was trimmed by 5 bases and V by 0 bases; bases with no gene match: 5. Germline V gene data show CDR1 as SGDLS and CDR2 as YYNGEE. There are 15 residues in the CDR3. The chain's CDR3 is CASSVALDRGYGYTF. For the CDR3, the DNA is TGTGCCAGCAGCGTAGCTCTAGACAGGGGGTATGGCTACACCTTC.

This chain uses TRBV9 with TRBJ1-1; 12 nucleotides line up with TRBD1. The V and J ends lost 2 bases and 5 bases, in that order; junction bases with no gene match: 7. There are 16 residues in the CDR3. Germline V gives CDR1 SGDLS, CDR2 YYNGEE. As DNA, the CDR3 is TGTGCCAGCAGCGTTAATCGGGACAGGGGGCAAACTGAAGCTTTCTTT. This encodes CASSVNRDRGQTEAFF.

The chain carries TRBV15 and TRBJ1-1; D perhaps matches TRBD1 (6 bases). Germline CDR1 is LNHNV and CDR2 is YYDKDF (reference sequence). This CDR3 has 17 residues. V dropped 0 bases and J dropped 3 bases, with 17 bases sitting between them. CDR3 in DNA: TGTGCCACCAGCAGAGATGGCAGGGGCGCGTTACACACTGAAGCTTTCTTT. This translates into CATSRDGRGALHTEAFF.

The V gene is TRBV10-3, the J gene TRBJ2-1, with 12 bases lining up with TRBD2. The CDR3 runs 16 residues. Per the germline V gene, CDR1 is ENHRY and CDR2 is SYGVKD. V dropped 4 bases and J dropped 10; count of bases not matched to a gene: 11. The CDR3 region is CAISAPTSGGNGEQFF. The DNA for the CDR3 is TGTGCCATCAGTGCTCCCACTAGCGGGGGGAATGGGGAGCAGTTCTTC.